A single sample is the source of the 12 T cell receptor beta chains below, sequenced in a study of cytomegalovirus exposure and HLA in healthy donors. The PCR was carried out with 60 Vbeta primers and 13 Jbeta primers. Clones were read by immunoSEQ multiplex PCR, and TCRdb kept only the in-frame ones, dropping some. The data hold 120,000 or so clones, with approximately 75% observed a single time. Sequencing input: PBMCs. Receptors originate from a man younger than 45 in good health and CMV-seronegative.

The J gene is TRBJ2-2, the V gene TRBV5-8; TRBD1 is a possible D gene (5 bases). Trimming took off 4 bases at V and 6 bases at J, with 22 bases between the two ends. CDR1 SGHTS and CDR2 YDEGEE come from the germline V gene. This CDR3 comprises 17 residues. The CDR3: CASSKLVGRVTAGELFF. The DNA of the CDR3 is TGTGCCAGCAGCAAACTCGTAGGCAGGGTGACCGCCGGGGAGCTGTTTTTT.

The V call is TRBV27, the J call TRBJ1-6, with D hard to call. CDR1 is MNHEY and CDR2 is SMNVEV in the germline V gene (reference sequence). Trimming removed 5 bases at V and 9 bases at J, with 14 bases between. The CDR3 has 14 amino acids. Here the CDR3 DNA reads TGTGCCAGCAGTCCGTCGAAATCGGGTTCACCCCTCCACTTT. Its translation is CASSPSKSGSPLHF.

This clone was seen only a few times. V gene TRBV6-1 combines with J gene TRBJ2-7, with a weak D call TRBD2 (6 bases). Germline CDR1 is MNHNS and CDR2 is SASEGT. The CDR3 is made up of 15 amino acids. The V gene lost 3 bases and the J gene lost 1 base, with 13 bases spanning the gap. CDR3 sequence (DNA): TGTGCCAGCAGTGAGGCCGGGACTCGTTCCTACGAGCAGTACTTC. Translating gives CASSEAGTRSYEQYF.

This clone was counted a single time. V usage is TRBV15 and J usage is TRBJ1-4, with TRBD1 matching over 7 bases. Germline-derived CDR1 and CDR2 are LNHNV and YYDKDF (reference sequence). The V segment lost 1 base and the J segment 8 bases; nucleotides outside the gene matches: 7. The CDR3 has 15 amino acids. CDR3 protein: CATSRGSTGQEKLFF. Written as DNA, the CDR3 is TGTGCCACCAGCAGAGGATCGACAGGGCAAGAAAAACTGTTTTTT. Filled out from reference TRBV15 and TRBJ1-4, the complete variable domain reads DAMVIQNPRYQVTQFGKPVTLSCSQTLNHNVMYWYQQKSSQAPKLLFHYYDKDFNNEADTPDNFQSRRPNTSFCFLDIRSPGLGDTAMYLCATSRGSTGQEKLFFGSGTQLSVL.

A note on this clone: The junction differs from germline at one of its ends, possibly a read error. The genes are TRBV7-2 and TRBJ2-1; 7 positions match TRBD1. This CDR3 spans 16 amino acids. Germline-derived CDR1 and CDR2 are SGHTA and FQGNSA. The CDR3 bases are TGTGCCAGCAGCAAAAAAGGGACAGTAGTCTACGATGAGCAGTTCTTC. Protein product: CASSKKGTVVYDEQFF.

CDR3 sequence reads: CASSFLGTSDTEAFF. For the CDR3, the DNA is TGCGCCAGCAGCTTTTTAGGGACATCGGACACTGAAGCTTTCTTT. The J gene is TRBJ1-1, the V gene TRBV5-1, with TRBD1 as a possible D gene (6 bases). V was clipped by 2 bases and J by 3 bases, with 14 bases between them. The CDR3 runs 15 residues. Germline V gene data show CDR1 as SGHRS and CDR2 as YFSETQ.

The gene calls are TRBV5-1 and TRBJ2-5; 7 bases line up with TRBD2. Germline assignment: CDR1 SGHRS and CDR2 YFSETQ. The CDR3 totals 17 residues. V trimming: 4 bases; J trimming: 4 bases; junction bases outside the gene matches: 16. CDR3 sequence reads: CASSELGEITGGETQYF. The DNA for the CDR3 is TGCGCCAGCAGCGAATTAGGGGAAATAACGGGGGGAGAGACCCAGTACTTC.

The V and J genes are TRBV21-1 and TRBJ1-5; the table assigns TRBD1, which was not confirmed against the DNA. TRBV21-1 is recorded as a pseudogene. This CDR3 contains 14 residues. The DNA of the CDR3 is TGTGCCAGCAGGGGGACAGAGTACAATCAGCCCCAGCATTTT. It is translated as CASRGTEYNQPQHF.

J is TRBJ2-7 and V is TRBV7-9; D is unclear. Germline V gene lookup returns CDR1 SEHNR and CDR2 FQNEAQ (reference sequence). CDR3 length: 11 residues. V gave up 4 bases and J gave up 3 bases, with 4 bases separating them. The CDR3: CASSSLYEQYF. The CDR3 DNA follows: TGTGCCAGCAGCTCCCTCTACGAGCAGTACTTC.

The genes are TRBV19 and TRBJ1-1; no definite D call. Germline CDR1 reads LNHDA; CDR2 reads SQIVND (reference sequence). This CDR3 has 14 residues. Trimming removed 7 bases at V and 0 bases at J, with 12 bases between. In DNA form, the CDR3 reads TGTGCCAGTAACCCAAGAGGCATGAACACTGAAGCTTTCTTT. Protein: CASNPRGMNTEAFF.

This clone was recorded a few times. The J gene is TRBJ1-3, the V gene TRBV5-1; perhaps TRBD1 as D (5 bases). CDR1 and CDR2 from the germline V gene are SGHRS and YFSETQ. V lost 4 bases to trimming and J lost 0 bases, with 14 bases between them. This CDR3 has 16 residues. The CDR3 spells CASSRGEGVSGNTIYF. In DNA form, the CDR3 reads TGCGCCAGCAGCCGGGGGGAAGGGGTCTCTGGAAACACCATATATTTT.

The rearrangement joins TRBV5-6 to TRBJ2-5; 9 bases align to TRBD1. Germline loops: CDR1 SGHDT, CDR2 YYEEEE. V lost 3 bases to trimming and J lost 4 bases; unmatched junction nucleotides: 4. This CDR3 spans 14 amino acids. The CDR3 DNA sequence: TGTGCCAGCAGCTGGGGGACAGGGCGAGAGACCCAGTACTTC. This gives the protein CASSWGTGRETQYF.